Below, one TCR beta chain is given with its context. This clone was observed a few times. What this receptor recognizes is not known. The sample holds no much larger clone one base away, and base qualities are not on file. V is cut by 6 bases and J by 5 bases, and the space between the germline ends is 14 bases. Taken from the germline V gene (reference sequence), the CDR1 and CDR2 loops are SEHNR and FQNEAQ. The CDR3 covers 14 residues, taking in both the cysteine and the phenylalanine. Only CDR3 DNA is held: 42 bases, read in frame from base 1. TCRbeta CDR3 regions were amplified from genomic DNA using the immunoSEQ Assay, a bias-controlled multiplex PCR. For the original study's pipeline: Within the assay, amplification of reference gene primers was used to estimate how many nucleated cells each sample contained. To quantify the absolute abundance of each unique TCRbeta CDR3 rearrangement, sequence reads were collapsed and filtered. For each sample, productive Simpson clonality was calculated by taking the square root of Simpson's diversity index across productive rearrangements. TCRdb carries this immuneACCESS record with in-frame sequences only. Its versions omit some clonotypes, under half of them owing to an unresolved V gene in the studies checked, with the rest unexplained. V and J calls and clone size are copied from that table; D and trimming were computed from the DNA. Recorded for this sample are approximately 300,000 clones; 70% to 90% of them occurred a single time. The top ten clones comprise roughly 4% of the sample.

Participants in the prospective study were aged roughly 18 to 95 years, lived in about two dozen United States geographic areas, and enrolled through a virtual design. In the prospective study, cohorts were assigned on the basis of participant-reported clinical history obtained from a screening survey and a study questionnaire. ImmuneRACE Cohort 3 recovered participants were defined by two consecutive negative NP/OP PCR tests, healthcare professional clearance, or symptom resolution. In the prospective study, whole blood, serum and a nasopharyngeal or oropharyngeal swab were collected from each participant by mobile phlebotomists. Additional blood draws and questionnaires over an approximately two-month period could optionally be provided by prospective study participants. Before DNA extraction, prospective study blood samples were shipped either frozen or at room temperature. This entry comes from a study of blood T cell repertoires in COVID-19 (dated by TCRdb to the early 2020s). General notes on the study: The collaborator samples originated in the United States, Italy and Spain and spanned the acute and convalescent phases of COVID-19. Sample metadata almost always included a de-identified subject ID, COVID-19 status, age in years and sex. HLA class I and class II types, where available, came from metadata supplied by the sample provider rather than from assay-based typing. The prospective study material was composed of cDNA or gDNA derived from T cells, B-cell-depleted T cells, or PBMCs. Subjects who had been exposed to COVID-19, were actively infected with it, or had recovered from it provided the deeply sampled blood TCRbeta repertoires that made up the dataset. The repertoires were released in a freely available public database meant as a resource for research on the immune response to SARS-CoV-2. Samples were obtained from the ongoing ImmuneRACE study (first 160 participants) and from over a thousand subjects provided by 6 global collaborators.

What the authors observed across the whole study: How much clinical and demographic metadata was included differed by source and by participant, and the metadata was provided uncurated.

Sequencing input: PBMCs or T cells enriched from blood (not recorded which). The chain joins TRBV7-9 to TRBJ2-1; perhaps TRBD1 is the D gene, with 6 bases matching. This clonotype was sampled from a woman in her 30s who had recovered from COVID-19. The CDR3 reads as follows: CASRFQGTHNEQFF. In nucleotide form, the sequence is TGTGCCAGCAGGTTCCAGGGGACGCACAATGAGCAGTTCTTC. Joined to the reference TRBV7-9 and TRBJ2-1 proteins, this CDR3 gives the full variable domain: DTGVSQNPRHKITKRGQNVTFRCDPISEHNRLYWYRQTLGQGPEFLTYFQNEAQLEKSRLLSDRFSAERPKGSFSTLEIQRTEQGDSAMYLCASRFQGTHNEQFFGPGTRLTVL.